This T cell receptor beta chain was obtained from a study of OX40 agonist ivuxolimab in advanced cancers. Broader study findings: The expanded peripheral T cells' antigen specificity was not determined.

J gave up 10 bases and V 5 bases, and 11 bases lay outside the gene matches. The CDR3 is 14 residues long. Germline V lookup: CDR1 LNHDA, CDR2 SQIVND (reference sequence). TCRdb keeps only in-frame clones here, not all; method: immunoSEQ multiplex PCR. The data hold around 63,000 clones, with about nine tenths observed a single time. Points on this clone: Its antigen is still unknown.

The receptor comes from an adult with an advanced solid tumor such as melanoma, head and neck, liver or kidney cancer. This rearrangement joins TRBV19 to TRBJ2-1, with 7 bases identical to TRBD2. Source: CD4+ or CD8+ T cells sorted from blood, taken in a trial of the OX40 agonist ivuxolimab. The CDR3 loop reads CASSPWLAGPEQFF. CDR3 DNA sequence: TGTGCCAGTAGTCCTTGGTTAGCGGGCCCCGAGCAGTTCTTC. The full variable domain, with the rest looked up from reference TRBV19 and TRBJ2-1, is DGGITQSPKYLFRKEGQNVTLSCEQNLNHDAMYWYRQDPGQGLRLIYYSQIVNDFQKGDIAEGYSVSREKKESFPLTVTSAQKNPTAFYLCASSPWLAGPEQFFGPGTRLTVL.